The clone carrying this T cell receptor (beta chain) was observed a handful of times. Antigen: not known. The data stem from a study of cytomegalovirus exposure and HLA in healthy donors. Whole-study results and caveats: Most likely, a cluster of highly shared sequence variants arose as a sequencing artifact. The availability of immune exposure information extended only to CMV serostatus. Common viral pathogens were later found to be apparently linked to several of the most significant clusters.

The study ran its PCR with 60 Vbeta and 13 Jbeta primers. How the authors handled the data: Unique TCR beta chains totaled around 86 million in a later count, with approximately 10 million of them shared. TCRdb's copy holds only in-frame clones and misses some; the assay was immunoSEQ multiplex PCR. D and trimming come from the DNA, and the V and J calls and clone size come from that table. The sample has some 160,000 clones; about 80% are singletons. CDR3 length: 16 residues. Per germline, CDR1 LNHDA and CDR2 SQIVND (reference sequence). The V and J ends lost 6 bases and 4 bases, in that order; junction bases with no gene match: 8.

The clonotype comes from a man aged 50 to 59 in good health and CMV-seropositive. This chain uses TRBV19 with TRBJ2-3; the match to TRBD2 covers 12 bases. The specimen sequenced was PBMCs. The CDR3 region has the DNA TGTGCCAGTAGCCGAGACCTAGCGGGGGGGCCAGATACGCAGTATTTT. Its translation is CASSRDLAGGPDTQYF.